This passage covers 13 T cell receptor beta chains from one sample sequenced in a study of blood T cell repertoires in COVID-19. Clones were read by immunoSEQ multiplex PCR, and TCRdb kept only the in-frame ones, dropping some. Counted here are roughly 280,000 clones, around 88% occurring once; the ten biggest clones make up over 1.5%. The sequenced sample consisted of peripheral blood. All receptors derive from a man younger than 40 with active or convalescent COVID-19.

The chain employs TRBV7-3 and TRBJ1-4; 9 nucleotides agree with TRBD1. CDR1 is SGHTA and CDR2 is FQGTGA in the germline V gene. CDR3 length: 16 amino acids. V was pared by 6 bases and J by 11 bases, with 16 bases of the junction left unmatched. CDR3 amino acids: CASSPSHRDRVKKLFF. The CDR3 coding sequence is TGTGCCAGCAGTCCTTCTCACCGGGACAGGGTGAAGAAACTGTTTTTT.

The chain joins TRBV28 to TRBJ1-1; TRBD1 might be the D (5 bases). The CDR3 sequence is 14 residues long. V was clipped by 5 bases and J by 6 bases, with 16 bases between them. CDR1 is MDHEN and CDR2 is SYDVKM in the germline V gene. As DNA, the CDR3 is TGTGCCAGCAGTGTGCAGGGTTTTAGAGCTGAAGCTTTCTTT. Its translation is CASSVQGFRAEAFF.

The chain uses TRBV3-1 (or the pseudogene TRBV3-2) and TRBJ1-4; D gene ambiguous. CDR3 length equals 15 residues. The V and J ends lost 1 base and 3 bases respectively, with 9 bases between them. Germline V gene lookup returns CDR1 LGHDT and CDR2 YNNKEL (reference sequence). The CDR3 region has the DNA TGTGCCAGCAGCCAAGGAGGAGTGGCTAATGAAAAACTGTTTTTT. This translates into CASSQGGVANEKLFF.

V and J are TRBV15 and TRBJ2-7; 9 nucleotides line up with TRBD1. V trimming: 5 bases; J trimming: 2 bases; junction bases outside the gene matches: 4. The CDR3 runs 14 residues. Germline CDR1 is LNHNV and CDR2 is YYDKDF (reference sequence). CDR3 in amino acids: CATSLRQGAYEQYF. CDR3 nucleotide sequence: TGTGCCACCAGCCTACGACAGGGGGCCTACGAGCAGTACTTC.

The CDR3 nucleotides read TGTGCCAGTAGCACCGAGTACCTGCATGAAAAACTGTTTTTT. This sequence encodes CASSTEYLHEKLFF. The rearrangement joins TRBV19 to TRBJ1-4; D remains unclear. V dropped 6 bases and J dropped 6 bases, with 14 bases sitting between them. CDR1 and CDR2 (germline): LNHDA, SQIVND (reference sequence). The CDR3 is made up of 14 amino acids. Combining the CDR3 with reference TRBV19 and TRBJ1-4 gives the whole variable domain DGGITQSPKYLFRKEGQNVTLSCEQNLNHDAMYWYRQDPGQGLRLIYYSQIVNDFQKGDIAEGYSVSREKKESFPLTVTSAQKNPTAFYLCASSTEYLHEKLFFGSGTQLSVL.

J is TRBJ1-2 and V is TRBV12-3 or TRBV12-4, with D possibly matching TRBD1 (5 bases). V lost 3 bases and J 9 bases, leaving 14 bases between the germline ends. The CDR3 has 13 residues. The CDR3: CASSLGSGQRYTF. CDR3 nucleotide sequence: TGTGCCAGCAGTTTGGGGTCAGGACAACGCTACACCTTC.

The CDR3 protein is CASKDRGMYYGYTF. The CDR3 coding sequence is TGTGCCAGCAAGGACAGGGGGATGTATTATGGCTACACCTTC. V and J are TRBV6-5 and TRBJ1-2; 10 bases align to TRBD1. CDR1 is MNHEY and CDR2 is SVGAGI in the germline V gene. The length of the CDR3 is 14 residues. V dropped 7 bases and J dropped 5; count of bases not matched to a gene: 7.

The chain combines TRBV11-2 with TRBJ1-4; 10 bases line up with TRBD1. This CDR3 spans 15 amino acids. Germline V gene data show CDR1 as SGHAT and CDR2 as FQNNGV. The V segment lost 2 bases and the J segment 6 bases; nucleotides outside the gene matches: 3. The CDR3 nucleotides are TGTGCCAGCAGCTTACGCGGGACAGGGGATGAAAAACTGTTTTTT. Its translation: CASSLRGTGDEKLFF.

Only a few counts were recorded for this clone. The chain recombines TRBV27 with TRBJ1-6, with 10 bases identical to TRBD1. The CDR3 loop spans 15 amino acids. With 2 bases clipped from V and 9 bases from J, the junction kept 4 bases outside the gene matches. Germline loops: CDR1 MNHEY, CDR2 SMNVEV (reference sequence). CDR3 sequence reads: CASSLGGQGTSPLHF. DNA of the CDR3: TGTGCCAGCAGTTTAGGGGGACAGGGGACTTCACCCCTCCACTTT.

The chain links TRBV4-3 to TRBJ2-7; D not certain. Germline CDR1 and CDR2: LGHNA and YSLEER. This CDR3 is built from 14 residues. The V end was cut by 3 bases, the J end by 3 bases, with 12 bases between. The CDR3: CASSQERLDYEQYF. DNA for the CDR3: TGCGCCAGCAGCCAGGAGCGACTGGACTACGAGCAGTACTTC.

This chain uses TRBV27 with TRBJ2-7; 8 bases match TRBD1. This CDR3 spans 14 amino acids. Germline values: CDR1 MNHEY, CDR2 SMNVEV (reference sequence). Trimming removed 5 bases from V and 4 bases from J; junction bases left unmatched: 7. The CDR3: CASSRRQGSYEQYF. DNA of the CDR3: TGTGCCAGCAGTCGGCGACAGGGGAGTTACGAGCAGTACTTC.

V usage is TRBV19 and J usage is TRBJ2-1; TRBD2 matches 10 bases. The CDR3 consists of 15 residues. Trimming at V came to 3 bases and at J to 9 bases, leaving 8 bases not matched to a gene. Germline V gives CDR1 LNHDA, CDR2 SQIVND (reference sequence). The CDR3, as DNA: TGTGCCAGTAGTATTATGAGCGGGGGGGCTGGTGAGCAGTTCTTC. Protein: CASSIMSGGAGEQFF. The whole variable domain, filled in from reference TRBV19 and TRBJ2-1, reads DGGITQSPKYLFRKEGQNVTLSCEQNLNHDAMYWYRQDPGQGLRLIYYSQIVNDFQKGDIAEGYSVSREKKESFPLTVTSAQKNPTAFYLCASSIMSGGAGEQFFGPGTRLTVL.

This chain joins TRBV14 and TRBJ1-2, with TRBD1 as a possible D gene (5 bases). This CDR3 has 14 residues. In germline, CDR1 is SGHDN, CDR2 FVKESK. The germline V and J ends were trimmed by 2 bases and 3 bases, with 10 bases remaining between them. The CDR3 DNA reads TGTGCCAGCAGCCAAAGTCAGGGCCACTATGGCTACACCTTC. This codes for CASSQSQGHYGYTF.